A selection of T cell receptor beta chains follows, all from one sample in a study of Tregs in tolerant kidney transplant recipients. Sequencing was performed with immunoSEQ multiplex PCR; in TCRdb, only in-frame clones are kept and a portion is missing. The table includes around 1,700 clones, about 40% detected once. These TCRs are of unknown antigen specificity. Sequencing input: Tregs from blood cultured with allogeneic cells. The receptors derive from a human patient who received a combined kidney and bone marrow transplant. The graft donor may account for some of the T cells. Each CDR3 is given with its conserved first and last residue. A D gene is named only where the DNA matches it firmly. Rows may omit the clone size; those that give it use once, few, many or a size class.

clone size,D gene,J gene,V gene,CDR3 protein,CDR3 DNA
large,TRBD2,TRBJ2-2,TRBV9,CASSVGSLRAGGNTGELFF,TGTGCCAGCAGCGTAGGGTCATTGCGAGCGGGAGGCAACACCGGGGAGCTGTTTTTT
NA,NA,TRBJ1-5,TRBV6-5,CASSQGRNQPQHF,TGTGCCAGCAGTCAGGGGCGCAATCAGCCCCAGCATTTT
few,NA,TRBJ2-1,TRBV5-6,CASSLVPSMRNEQFF,TGTGCCAGCAGCTTGGTCCCGTCTATGCGGAATGAGCAGTTCTTC
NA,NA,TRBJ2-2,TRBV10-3,CAISGGGKTGELFF,TGTGCCATCAGTGGCGGCGGGAAAACCGGGGAGCTGTTTTTT
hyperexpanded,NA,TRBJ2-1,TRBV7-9,CASSLAGYYNEQFF,TGTGCCAGCAGCTTAGCGGGTTATTACAATGAGCAGTTCTTC
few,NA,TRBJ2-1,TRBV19,CASSIGTRGHGSYNEQFF,TGTGCCAGTAGTATAGGAACTCGGGGGCATGGGTCCTACAATGAGCAGTTCTTC
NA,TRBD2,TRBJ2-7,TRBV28,CASGLAGGLSSYEQYF,TGTGCCAGCGGACTAGCGGGAGGTCTTAGCTCCTACGAGCAGTACTTC
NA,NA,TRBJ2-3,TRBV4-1,CACSQSQWAGVSPDTQYF,TGCGCCTGCAGCCAATCACAATGGGCAGGGGTGAGTCCAGATACGCAGTATTTT
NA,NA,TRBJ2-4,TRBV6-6,CAISRGDIQYF,TGTGCCATCAGTAGGGGAGACATTCAGTACTTC
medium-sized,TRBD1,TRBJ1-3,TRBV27,CASSPRTGGNTIYF,TGTGCCAGCAGTCCGCGGACAGGTGGAAACACCATATATTTT
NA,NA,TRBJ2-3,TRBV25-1,CASSELTLSSTDTQYF,TGTGCCAGCAGTGAGCTGACGCTGAGTAGCACAGATACGCAGTATTTT
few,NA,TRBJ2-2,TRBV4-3,CASSLRSGWLYTGELFF,TGCGCCAGCAGCCTAAGGTCGGGCTGGTTGTACACCGGGGAGCTGTTTTTT
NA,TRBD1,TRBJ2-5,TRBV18,CASSPLFLTGGPLYF,TGTGCCAGCTCACCACTATTCCTTACAGGGGGCCCACTGTACTTC
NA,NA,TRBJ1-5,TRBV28,CASSQTGRNQPQHF,TGTGCCAGCAGTCAGACCGGCAGAAATCAGCCCCAGCATTTT
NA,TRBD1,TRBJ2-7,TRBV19,CASSLPGQGGYEQYF,TGTGCCAGTAGCCTCCCCGGACAGGGGGGCTACGAGCAGTACTTC
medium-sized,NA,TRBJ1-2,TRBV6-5,CASRVRDGYTF,TGTGCCAGCAGGGTCAGGGATGGCTACACCTTC
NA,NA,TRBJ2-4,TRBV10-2,CVSSEIWDGIQYF,TGCGTCAGCAGTGAGATATGGGACGGAATTCAGTACTTC
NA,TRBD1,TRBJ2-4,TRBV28,CASRRRTGLAKNIQYF,TGTGCCAGCCGCAGGAGGACAGGGTTAGCCAAAAACATTCAGTACTTC
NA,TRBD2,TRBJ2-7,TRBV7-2,CASSLSSGSSYEQYF,TGTGCCAGCAGCTTATCGAGCGGGAGCTCCTACGAGCAGTACTTC
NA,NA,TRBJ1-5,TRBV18,CASSPAGPQQPQHF,TGTGCCAGCTCACCGGCGGGCCCCCAACAGCCCCAGCATTTT
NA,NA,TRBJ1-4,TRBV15,CATSRGWTTNEKLFF,TGTGCCACCAGCCGGGGCTGGACAACTAATGAAAAACTGTTTTTT
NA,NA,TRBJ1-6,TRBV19,CASSISGSVNSPLHF,TGTGCCAGTAGTATCTCAGGAAGTGTGAATTCACCCCTCCACTTT
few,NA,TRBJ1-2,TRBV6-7,CASSEGYGYTF,TGTGCCAGCAGTGAGGGTTATGGCTACACCTTC
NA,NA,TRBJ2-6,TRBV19,CASSGDSTTQSRANVLTF,TGTGCCAGTAGTGGTGACTCGACAACACAAAGTCGGGCCAACGTCCTGACTTTC
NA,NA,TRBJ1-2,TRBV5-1,CASSREGEGYGYTF,TGCGCCAGCAGCAGAGAGGGAGAAGGCTATGGCTACACCTTC
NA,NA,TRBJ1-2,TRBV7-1,CASSQEFVSGSYGYTF,TGTGCCAGCAGCCAAGAGTTCGTATCAGGATCTTATGGCTACACCTTC
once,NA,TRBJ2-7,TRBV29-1,CSVEMGPPYEQYF,TGCAGCGTTGAAATGGGGCCCCCCTACGAGCAGTACTTC
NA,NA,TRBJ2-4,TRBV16,CASSPPDWAKNIQYF,TGTGCCAGCAGCCCCCCCGATTGGGCCAAAAACATTCAGTACTTC
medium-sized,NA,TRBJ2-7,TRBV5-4,CASSSGGGHYEQYF,TGTGCCAGCAGCTCGGGTGGGGGGCACTACGAGCAGTACTTC
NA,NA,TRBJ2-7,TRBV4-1,CASSNLAETYEQYF,TGCGCCAGCAGCAATCTGGCAGAAACCTACGAGCAGTACTTC